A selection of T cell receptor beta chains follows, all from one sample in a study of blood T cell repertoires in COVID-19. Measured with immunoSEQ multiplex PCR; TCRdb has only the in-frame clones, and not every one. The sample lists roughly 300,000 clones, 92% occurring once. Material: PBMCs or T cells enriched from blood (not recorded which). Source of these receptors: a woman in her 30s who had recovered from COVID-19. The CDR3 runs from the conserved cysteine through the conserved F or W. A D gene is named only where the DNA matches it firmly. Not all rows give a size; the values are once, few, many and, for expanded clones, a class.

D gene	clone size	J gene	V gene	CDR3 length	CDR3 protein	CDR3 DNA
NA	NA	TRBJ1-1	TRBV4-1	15	CASSQGGHQNTEAFF	TGCGCCAGCAGCCAAGGAGGACACCAGAACACTGAAGCTTTCTTT
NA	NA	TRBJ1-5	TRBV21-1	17	CASSPQREGGFPHPQHF	TGTGCCAGCAGCCCCCAAAGGGAGGGAGGGTTTCCTCACCCCCAGCATTTT
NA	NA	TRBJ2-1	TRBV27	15	CASRVAPESHNEQFF	TGTGCCAGCCGAGTAGCCCCCGAGTCCCACAATGAGCAGTTCTTC
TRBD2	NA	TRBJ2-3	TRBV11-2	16	CASSPLAGGLIDTQYF	TGTGCCAGCAGCCCCCTAGCGGGGGGGCTTATAGATACGCAGTATTTT
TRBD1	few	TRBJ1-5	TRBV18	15	CASSPGTDSNQPQHF	TGTGCCAGCTCCCCCGGGACAGACAGCAATCAGCCCCAGCATTTT
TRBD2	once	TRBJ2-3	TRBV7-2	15	CASSSEIAGGNTQYF	TGTGCCAGCAGCTCTGAGATAGCGGGAGGTAATACGCAGTATTTT
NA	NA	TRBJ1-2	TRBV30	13	CAWSVLEGHGYTF	TGTGCCTGGAGTGTACTGGAGGGGCACGGCTACACCTTC
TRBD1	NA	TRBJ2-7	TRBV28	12	CAVWQGANEQYF	TGTGCCGTGTGGCAGGGGGCCAACGAGCAGTACTTC
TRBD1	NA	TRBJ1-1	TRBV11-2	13	CASSTGVDTEAFF	TGTGCCAGCAGTACAGGGGTCGACACTGAAGCTTTCTTT
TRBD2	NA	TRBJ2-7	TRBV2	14	CASSSGTTTYELYF	TGTGCCAGCAGCTCCGGGACTACCACCTACGAGCTGTACTTC
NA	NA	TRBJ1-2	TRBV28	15	CASSSFGTAGIGYTF	TGTGCCAGCAGTTCATTCGGGACTGCGGGGATAGGCTACACCTTC
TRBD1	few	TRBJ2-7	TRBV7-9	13	CASSLRTGGEQYF	TGTGCCAGCAGCCTAAGGACAGGGGGGGAGCAGTACTTC
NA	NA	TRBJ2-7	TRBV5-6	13	CASSYPSSYEQYF	TGTGCCAGCAGCTACCCCAGCTCCTACGAGCAGTACTTC
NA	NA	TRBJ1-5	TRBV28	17	CASSLYSDSWGNQPQHF	TGTGCCAGCAGTTTATACTCGGACAGTTGGGGCAATCAGCCCCAGCATTTT
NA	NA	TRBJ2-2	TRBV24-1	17	CATSDELRRTNTGELFF	TGTGCCACCAGTGATGAGCTGCGGCGAACGAACACCGGGGAGCTGTTTTTT
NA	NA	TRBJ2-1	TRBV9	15	CASSVAGGPYNEQFF	TGTGCCAGCAGCGTAGCGGGGGGCCCGTACAATGAGCAGTTCTTC
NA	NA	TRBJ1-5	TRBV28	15	CASITNAGFNQPQHF	TGTGCCAGCATCACTAATGCGGGTTTCAATCAGCCCCAGCATTTT
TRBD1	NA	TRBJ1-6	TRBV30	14	CAWSVQGKGSPLHF	TGTGCCTGGAGTGTACAGGGGAAAGGATCACCCCTCCACTTT
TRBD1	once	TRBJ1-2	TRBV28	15	CASRTPGTGVDGYTF	TGTGCCAGCAGGACCCCCGGGACAGGGGTAGACGGCTACACCTTC
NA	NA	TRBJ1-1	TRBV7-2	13	CASSLGRNTEAFF	TGTGCCAGCAGCTTGGGGAGGAACACTGAAGCTTTCTTT
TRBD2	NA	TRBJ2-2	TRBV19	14	CAISTSGNTGELFF	TGTGCCATTTCGACTAGCGGGAACACCGGGGAGCTGTTTTTT
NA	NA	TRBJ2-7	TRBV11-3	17	CASSSRLWAQTTYEQYF	TGTGCCAGCAGTTCAAGGTTGTGGGCCCAGACCACCTACGAGCAGTACTTC
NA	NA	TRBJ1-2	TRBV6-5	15	CASSSSYTRENGYTF	TGTGCCAGCAGTTCCTCCTACACTAGGGAAAATGGCTACACCTTC
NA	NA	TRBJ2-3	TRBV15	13	CATSGAGGHTQYF	TGTGCCACCAGCGGGGCAGGGGGGCATACGCAGTATTTT
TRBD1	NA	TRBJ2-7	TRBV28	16	CASSSTTGRVGYEQYF	TGTGCCAGCAGTTCCACGACAGGGCGAGTGGGGTACGAGCAGTACTTC
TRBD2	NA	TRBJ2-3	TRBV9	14	CASSLTSGTDTQYF	TGTGCCAGCAGCCTGACTAGCGGCACAGATACGCAGTATTTT
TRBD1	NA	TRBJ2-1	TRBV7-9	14	CASSPTTGGYEQFF	TGTGCCAGCAGCCCGACGACAGGGGGTTATGAGCAGTTCTTC
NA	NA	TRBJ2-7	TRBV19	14	CASSIFDGDYEQYF	TGTGCCAGTAGTATTTTTGACGGAGACTACGAGCAGTACTTC
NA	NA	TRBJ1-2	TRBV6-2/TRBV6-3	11	CASSSQGGYTF	TGTGCCAGCAGTTCCCAGGGTGGCTACACCTTC
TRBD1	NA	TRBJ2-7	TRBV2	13	CASRDRVLYEQYF	TGTGCCAGCAGGGACAGGGTCTTGTACGAGCAGTACTTC
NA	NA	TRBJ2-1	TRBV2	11	CASTSYDEQFF	TGTGCCAGTACTAGTTACGATGAGCAGTTCTTC
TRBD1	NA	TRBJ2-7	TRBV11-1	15	CASSLRQGLVYEQYF	TGTGCCAGCAGCTTAAGACAGGGGTTAGTCTACGAGCAGTACTTC
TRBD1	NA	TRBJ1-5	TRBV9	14	CASSVRGGDQPQHF	TGTGCCAGCAGCGTGAGAGGGGGCGATCAGCCCCAGCATTTT
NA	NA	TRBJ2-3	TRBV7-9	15	CASTPRGPVTDTQYF	TGTGCCAGCACCCCGCGGGGACCTGTTACAGATACGCAGTATTTT
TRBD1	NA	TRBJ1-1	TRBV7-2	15	CASSSNQGGRAEAFF	TGTGCCAGCAGCTCTAATCAGGGGGGTAGGGCTGAAGCTTTCTTT
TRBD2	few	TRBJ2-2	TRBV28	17	CASSWGGSGTFSGELFF	TGTGCCAGCAGCTGGGGCGGGAGCGGGACTTTCTCCGGGGAGCTGTTTTTT
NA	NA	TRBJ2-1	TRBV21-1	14	CASWEWTRYNEQFF	TGTGCCAGCTGGGAATGGACTAGATACAATGAGCAGTTCTTC
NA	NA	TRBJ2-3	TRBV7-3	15	CASRGPGHTTDTQYF	TGTGCCAGCAGGGGGCCCGGACACACCACAGATACGCAGTATTTT
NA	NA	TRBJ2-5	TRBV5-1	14	CASSLGRVGGTQYF	TGCGCCAGCAGCTTGGGGAGAGTCGGGGGGACCCAGTACTTC
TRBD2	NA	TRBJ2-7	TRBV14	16	CASSPRGLAGFYEQYF	TGTGCCAGCAGCCCGCGGGGACTAGCGGGGTTCTACGAGCAGTACTTC
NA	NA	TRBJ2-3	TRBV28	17	CASSEPVGGGFEDTQYF	TGTGCCAGCAGTGAGCCCGTAGGGGGGGGGTTCGAAGATACGCAGTATTTT
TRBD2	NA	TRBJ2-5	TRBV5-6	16	CASSLTTSGVGETQYF	TGTGCCAGCAGCTTAACGACTAGCGGGGTTGGCGAGACCCAGTACTTC
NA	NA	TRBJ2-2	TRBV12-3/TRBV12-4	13	CASSPGQSGELFF	TGTGCCAGCAGTCCTGGACAATCCGGGGAGCTGTTTTTT
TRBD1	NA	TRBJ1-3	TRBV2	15	CASSEAGGIGNTIYF	TGTGCCAGCAGTGAAGCAGGGGGCATCGGAAACACCATATATTTT
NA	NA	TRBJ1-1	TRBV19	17	CASSIRRAMGMNTEAFF	TGTGCCAGTAGTATCCGCAGGGCAATGGGGATGAACACTGAAGCTTTCTTT
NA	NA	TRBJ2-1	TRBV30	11	CAWMPSNEQFF	TGTGCCTGGATGCCCAGCAATGAGCAGTTCTTC
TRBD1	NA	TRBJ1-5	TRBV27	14	CASSWTGAHQPQHF	TGTGCCAGCAGTTGGACAGGGGCACATCAGCCCCAGCATTTT
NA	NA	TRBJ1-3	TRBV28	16	CASSLRAGRSRNTIYF	TGTGCCAGCAGTTTAAGGGCGGGGAGATCTCGAAACACCATATATTTT
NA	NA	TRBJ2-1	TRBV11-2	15	CASSLESGFNNEQFF	TGTGCCAGCAGCTTAGAATCAGGGTTTAACAATGAGCAGTTCTTC
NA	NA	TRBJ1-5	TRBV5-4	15	CASSQSPGGNQPQHF	TGTGCCAGCAGCCAATCCCCGGGAGGCAATCAGCCCCAGCATTTT